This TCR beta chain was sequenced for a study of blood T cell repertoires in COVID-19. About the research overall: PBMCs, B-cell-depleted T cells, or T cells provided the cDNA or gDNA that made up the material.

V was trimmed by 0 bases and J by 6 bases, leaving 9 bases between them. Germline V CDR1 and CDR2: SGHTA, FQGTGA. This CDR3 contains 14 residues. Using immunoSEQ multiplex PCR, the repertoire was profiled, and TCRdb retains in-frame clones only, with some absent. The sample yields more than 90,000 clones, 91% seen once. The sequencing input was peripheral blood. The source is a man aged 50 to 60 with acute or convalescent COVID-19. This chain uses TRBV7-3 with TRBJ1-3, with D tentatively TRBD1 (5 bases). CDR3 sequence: CASSLTAGSNTIYF. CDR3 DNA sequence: TGTGCCAGCAGCTTAACGGCAGGGTCAAACACCATATATTTT.